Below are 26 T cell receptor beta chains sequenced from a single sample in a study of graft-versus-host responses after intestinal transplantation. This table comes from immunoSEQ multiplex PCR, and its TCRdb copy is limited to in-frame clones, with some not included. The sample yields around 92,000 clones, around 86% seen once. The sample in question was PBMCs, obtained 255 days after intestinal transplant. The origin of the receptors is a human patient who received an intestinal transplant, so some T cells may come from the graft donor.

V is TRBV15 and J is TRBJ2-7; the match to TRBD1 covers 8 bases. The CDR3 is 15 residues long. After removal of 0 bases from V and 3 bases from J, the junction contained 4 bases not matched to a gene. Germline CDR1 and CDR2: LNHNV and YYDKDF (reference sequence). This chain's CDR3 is CATSRERTGSYEQYF. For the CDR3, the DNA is TGTGCCACCAGCAGAGAAAGGACAGGGAGCTACGAGCAGTACTTC.

CDR3 region: CASSESGGHEQYF. The CDR3, as DNA: TGCGCCAGCAGTGAGTCCGGGGGTCACGAGCAGTACTTC. The chain is built from TRBV10-2 and TRBJ2-7, with D perhaps TRBD2 (6 bases). This CDR3 region has 13 residues. Trimming took off 0 bases at V and 5 bases at J, with 8 bases between the two ends. Germline CDR1 is WSHSY and CDR2 is SAAADI.

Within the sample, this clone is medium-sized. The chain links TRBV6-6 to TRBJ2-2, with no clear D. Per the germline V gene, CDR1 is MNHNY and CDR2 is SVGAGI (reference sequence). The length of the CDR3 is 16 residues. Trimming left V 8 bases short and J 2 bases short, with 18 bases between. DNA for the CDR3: TGTGCCAGCGAAGCAGGACCCTCCTCCAACACCGGGGAGCTGTTTTTT. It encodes CASEAGPSSNTGELFF.

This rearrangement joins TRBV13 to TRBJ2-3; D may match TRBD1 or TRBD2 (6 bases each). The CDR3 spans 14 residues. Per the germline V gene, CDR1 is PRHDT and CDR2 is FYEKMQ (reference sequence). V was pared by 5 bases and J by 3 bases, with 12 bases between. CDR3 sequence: CASSLTGRTDTQYF. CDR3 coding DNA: TGTGCCAGCAGCCTAACAGGGAGGACAGATACGCAGTATTTT.

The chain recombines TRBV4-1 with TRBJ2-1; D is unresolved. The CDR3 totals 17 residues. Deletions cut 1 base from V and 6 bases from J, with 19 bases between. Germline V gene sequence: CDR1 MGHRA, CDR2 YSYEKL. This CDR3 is CASSQAHPGTRPNEQFF. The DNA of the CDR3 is TGCGCCAGCAGCCAAGCCCACCCAGGAACGCGGCCCAATGAGCAGTTCTTC.

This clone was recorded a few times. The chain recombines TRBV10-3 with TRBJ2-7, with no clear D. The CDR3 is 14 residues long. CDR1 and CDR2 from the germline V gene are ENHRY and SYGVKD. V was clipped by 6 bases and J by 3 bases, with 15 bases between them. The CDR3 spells CAIRDPDLGYEQYF. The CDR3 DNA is TGTGCCATCAGAGACCCAGACCTTGGCTACGAGCAGTACTTC.

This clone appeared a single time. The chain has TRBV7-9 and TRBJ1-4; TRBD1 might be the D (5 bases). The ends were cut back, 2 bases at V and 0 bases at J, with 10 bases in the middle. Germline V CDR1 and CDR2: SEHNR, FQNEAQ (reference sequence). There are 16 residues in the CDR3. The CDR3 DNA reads TGTGCCAGCAGCTTACCTACAGGCACAACTAATGAAAAACTGTTTTTT. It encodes CASSLPTGTTNEKLFF.

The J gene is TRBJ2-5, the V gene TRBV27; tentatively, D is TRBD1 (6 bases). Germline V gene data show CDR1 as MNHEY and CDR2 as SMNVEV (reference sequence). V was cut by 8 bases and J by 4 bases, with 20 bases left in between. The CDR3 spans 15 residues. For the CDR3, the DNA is TGTGCCAGCGGACCATTACAGGGTTTAGGAGAGACCCAGTACTTC. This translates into CASGPLQGLGETQYF.

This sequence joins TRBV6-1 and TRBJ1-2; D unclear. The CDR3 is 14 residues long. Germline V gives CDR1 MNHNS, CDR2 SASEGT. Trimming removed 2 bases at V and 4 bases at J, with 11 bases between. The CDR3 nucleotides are TGTGCCAGCAGTGAACAACTCTTTCCCTATGGCTACACCTTC. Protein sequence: CASSEQLFPYGYTF.

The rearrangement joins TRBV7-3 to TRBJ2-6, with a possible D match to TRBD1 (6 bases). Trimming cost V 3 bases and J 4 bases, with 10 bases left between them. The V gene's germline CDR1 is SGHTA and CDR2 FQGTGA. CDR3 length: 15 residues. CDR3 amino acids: CASSFQGSGANVLTF. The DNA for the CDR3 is TGTGCCAGCAGCTTCCAGGGGTCGGGGGCCAACGTCCTGACTTTC.

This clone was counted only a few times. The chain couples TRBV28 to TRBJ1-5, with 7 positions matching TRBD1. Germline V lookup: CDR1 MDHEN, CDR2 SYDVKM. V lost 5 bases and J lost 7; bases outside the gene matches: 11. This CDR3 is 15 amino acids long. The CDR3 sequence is CASSPRGSEGQPQHF. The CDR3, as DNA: TGTGCCAGCAGTCCCAGGGGGTCAGAGGGACAGCCCCAGCATTTT.

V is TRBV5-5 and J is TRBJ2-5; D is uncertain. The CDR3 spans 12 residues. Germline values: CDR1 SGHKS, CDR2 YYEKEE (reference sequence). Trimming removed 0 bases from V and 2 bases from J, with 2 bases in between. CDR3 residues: CASSLVQETQYF. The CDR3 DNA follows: TGTGCCAGCAGCTTGGTTCAAGAGACCCAGTACTTC. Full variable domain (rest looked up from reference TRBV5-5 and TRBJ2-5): DAGVTQSPTHLIKTRGQQVTLRCSPISGHKSVSWYQQVLGQGPQFIFQYYEKEERGRGNFPDRFSARQFPNYSSELNVNALLLGDSALYLCASSLVQETQYFGPGTRLLVL.

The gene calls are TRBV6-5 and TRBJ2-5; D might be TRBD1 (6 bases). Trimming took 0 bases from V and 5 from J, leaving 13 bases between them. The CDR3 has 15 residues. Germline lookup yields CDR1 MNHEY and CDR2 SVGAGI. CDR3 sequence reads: CASSYSPRGVETQYF. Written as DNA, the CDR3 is TGTGCCAGCAGTTACTCACCCAGGGGAGTGGAGACCCAGTACTTC.

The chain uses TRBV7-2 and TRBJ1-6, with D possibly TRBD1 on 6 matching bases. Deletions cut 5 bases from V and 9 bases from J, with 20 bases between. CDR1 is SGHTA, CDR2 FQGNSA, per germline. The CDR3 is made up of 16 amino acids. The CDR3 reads CASSPSILQGSSPLHF. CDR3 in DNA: TGTGCCAGCAGCCCATCGATTTTGCAGGGGAGTTCACCCCTCCACTTT. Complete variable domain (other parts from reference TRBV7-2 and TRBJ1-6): GAGVSQSPSNKVTEKGKDVELRCDPISGHTALYWYRQSLGQGLEFLIYFQGNSAPDKSGLPSDRFSAERTGGSVSTLTIQRTQQEDSAVYLCASSPSILQGSSPLHFGNGTRLTVT.

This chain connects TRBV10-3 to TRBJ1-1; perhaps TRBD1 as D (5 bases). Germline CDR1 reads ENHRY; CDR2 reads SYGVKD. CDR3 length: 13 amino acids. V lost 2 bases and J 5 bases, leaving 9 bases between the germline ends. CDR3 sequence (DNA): TGTGCCATCAGTGAGCTTGGGGGAACTGAAGCTTTCTTT. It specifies CAISELGGTEAFF.

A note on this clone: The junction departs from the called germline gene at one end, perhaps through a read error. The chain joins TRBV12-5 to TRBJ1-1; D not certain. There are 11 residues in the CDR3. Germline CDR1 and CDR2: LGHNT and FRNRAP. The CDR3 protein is CASVLGGEAFF. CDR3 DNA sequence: TGTGCTAGTGTTTTGGGAGGTGAAGCTTTCTTT.

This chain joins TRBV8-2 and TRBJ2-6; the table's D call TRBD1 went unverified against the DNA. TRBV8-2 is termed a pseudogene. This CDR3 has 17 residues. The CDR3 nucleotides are TGTGGCAGCATGTTGAAGATAACACAAAGTCGGGCCAACGTCCTGACTTTC. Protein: CGSMLKITQSRANVLTF.

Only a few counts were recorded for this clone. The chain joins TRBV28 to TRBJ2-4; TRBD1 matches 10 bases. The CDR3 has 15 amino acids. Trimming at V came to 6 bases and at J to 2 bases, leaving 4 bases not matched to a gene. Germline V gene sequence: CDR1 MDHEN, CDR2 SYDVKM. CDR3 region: CASRGTGETKNIQYF. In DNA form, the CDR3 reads TGTGCCAGCAGAGGGACAGGGGAAACCAAAAACATTCAGTACTTC.

As DNA, the CDR3 is TGTGCCAGCAGTTACTCGCGTGAAGGGAATGAGCAGTTCTTC. This sequence encodes CASSYSREGNEQFF. The rearrangement joins TRBV6-5 to TRBJ2-1; the D is unclear. CDR1 and CDR2 (germline): MNHEY, SVGAGI. The CDR3 is 14 amino acids. Between the trimmed V and J ends, which lost 0 bases and 7 bases, there was a span of 10 bases.

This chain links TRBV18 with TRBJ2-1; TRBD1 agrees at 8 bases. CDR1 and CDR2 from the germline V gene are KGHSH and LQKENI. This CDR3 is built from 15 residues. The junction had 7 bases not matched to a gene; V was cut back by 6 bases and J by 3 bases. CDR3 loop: CASSTLTGDYNEQFF. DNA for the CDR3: TGTGCCAGCTCCACACTGACAGGGGACTACAATGAGCAGTTCTTC.

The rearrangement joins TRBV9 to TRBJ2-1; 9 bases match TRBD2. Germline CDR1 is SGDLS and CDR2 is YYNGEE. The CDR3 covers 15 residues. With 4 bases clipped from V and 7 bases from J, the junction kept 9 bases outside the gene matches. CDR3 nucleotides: TGTGCCAGCAGCCCCCTGGCTAGCGGGACTAATGAGCAGTTCTTC. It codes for CASSPLASGTNEQFF.

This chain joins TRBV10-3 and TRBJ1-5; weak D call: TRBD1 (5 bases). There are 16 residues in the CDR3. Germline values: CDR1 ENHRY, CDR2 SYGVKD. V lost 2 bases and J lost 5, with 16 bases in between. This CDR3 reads CAISEAGPGRHQPQHF. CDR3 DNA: TGTGCCATCAGTGAGGCAGGGCCAGGGAGGCATCAGCCCCAGCATTTT.

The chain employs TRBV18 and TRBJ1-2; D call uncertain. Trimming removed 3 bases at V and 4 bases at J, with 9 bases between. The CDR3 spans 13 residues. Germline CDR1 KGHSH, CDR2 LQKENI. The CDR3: CASSPTESYGYTF. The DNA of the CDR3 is TGTGCCAGCTCACCCACGGAGTCCTATGGCTACACCTTC. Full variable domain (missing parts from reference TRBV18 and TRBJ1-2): NAGVMQNPRHLVRRRGQEARLRCSPMKGHSHVYWYRQLPEEGLKFMVYLQKENIIDESGMPKERFSAEFPKEGPSILRIQQVVRGDSAAYFCASSPTESYGYTFGSGTRLTVV.

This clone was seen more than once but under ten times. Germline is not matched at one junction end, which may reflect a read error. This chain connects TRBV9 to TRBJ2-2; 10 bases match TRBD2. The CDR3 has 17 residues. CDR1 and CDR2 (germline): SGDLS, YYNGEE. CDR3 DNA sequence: TGCGCCAGCAGCGTAGACCCCCTAGCGGGAGTCGCCGGGGAGCTGTTTTTT. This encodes CASSVDPLAGVAGELFF. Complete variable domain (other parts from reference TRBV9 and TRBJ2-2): DSGVTQTPKHLITATGQRVTLRCSPRSGDLSVYWYQQSLDQGLQFLIQYYNGEERAKGNILERFSAQQFPDLHSELNLSSLELGDSALYFCASSVDPLAGVAGELFFGEGSRLTVL.

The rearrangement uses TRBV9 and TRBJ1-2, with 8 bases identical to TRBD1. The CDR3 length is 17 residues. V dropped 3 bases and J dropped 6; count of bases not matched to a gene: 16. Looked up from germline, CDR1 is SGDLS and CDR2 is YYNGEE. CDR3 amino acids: CASSESRDRIPLHGYTF. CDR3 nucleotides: TGTGCCAGCAGCGAGTCCCGGGACAGGATACCGCTCCATGGCTACACCTTC.

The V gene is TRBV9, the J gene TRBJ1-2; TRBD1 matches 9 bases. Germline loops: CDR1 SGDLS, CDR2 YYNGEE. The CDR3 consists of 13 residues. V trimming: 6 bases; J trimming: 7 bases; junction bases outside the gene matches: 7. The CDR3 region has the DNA TGTGCCAGCACCATACAGGGGGCTGGTGGCTACACCTTC. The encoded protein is CASTIQGAGGYTF. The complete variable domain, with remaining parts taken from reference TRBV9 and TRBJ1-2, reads DSGVTQTPKHLITATGQRVTLRCSPRSGDLSVYWYQQSLDQGLQFLIQYYNGEERAKGNILERFSAQQFPDLHSELNLSSLELGDSALYFCASTIQGAGGYTFGSGTRLTVV.